The clone carrying this T cell receptor (beta chain) was seen just once. Its cognate antigen is unknown. This sample is drawn from a study of T cell repertoires in cytomegalovirus infection. Study information: Both CMV infection and a matching HLA type were indicated by public TCR beta signatures.

Findings and caveats of the study: Using cumulative public TCR beta family frequency, the authors identified those who carried CMV together with the relevant HLA. Clonotype analysis showed dominance of the ex vivo response by HLA-C-restricted CMV-specific TCR beta clonotypes.

TCRdb redid the calling of the reads with MiXCR, one entry per CDR3 protein. The table shows approximately 270,000 distinct CDR3 sequences, with under 25% occurring only once. Trimming removed 6 bases at V and 5 bases at J, with 10 bases between. CDR1 is MNHEY and CDR2 is SMNVEV in the germline V gene (reference sequence). This CDR3 contains 13 residues. The sample in question was cultured PBMCs, obtained from culture after CMV antigen stimulation. This chain connects TRBV27 to TRBJ2-2; D unclear. The receptor was isolated from a human donor in good health (CMV status not recorded). Some clones in this sample may be carry-over from other donors' samples. The CDR3 loop is CASSWALTGELFF. As DNA, the CDR3 is TGTGCCAGCAGCTGGGCCTTAACCGGGGAGCTGTTTTTT.